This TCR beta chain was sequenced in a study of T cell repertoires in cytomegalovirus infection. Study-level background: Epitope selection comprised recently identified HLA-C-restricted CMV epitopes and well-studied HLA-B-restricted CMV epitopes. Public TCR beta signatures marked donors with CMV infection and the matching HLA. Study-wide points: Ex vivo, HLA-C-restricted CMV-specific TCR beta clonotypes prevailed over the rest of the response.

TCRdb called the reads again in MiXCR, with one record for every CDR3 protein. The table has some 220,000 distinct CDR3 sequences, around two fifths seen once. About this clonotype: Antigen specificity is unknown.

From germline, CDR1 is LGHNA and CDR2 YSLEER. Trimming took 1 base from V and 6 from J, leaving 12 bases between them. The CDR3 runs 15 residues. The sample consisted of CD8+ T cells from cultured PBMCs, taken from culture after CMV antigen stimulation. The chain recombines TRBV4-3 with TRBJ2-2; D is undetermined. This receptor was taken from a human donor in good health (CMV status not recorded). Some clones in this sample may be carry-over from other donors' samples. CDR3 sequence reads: CASSQVRGSSGELFF. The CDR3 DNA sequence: TGCGCCAGCAGCCAAGTACGAGGAAGCTCCGGGGAGCTGTTTTTT.